Following are 30 T cell receptor beta chains from one sample sequenced in a study of tumor and adjacent non-tumor tissue in lung cancer. The library came from three nested PCR rounds adapted from ARM-PCR protocols. TCRdb redid the calling of the multiplex PCR reads with MiXCR, one entry per CDR3 protein. The sample has roughly 76,000 distinct CDR3 sequences, around 70% seen once. This sample's RNA came from whole unsorted tissue. The sample was lung tumor tissue. These receptors came from a woman aged 70-85 years with non-small cell lung cancer.

This clonotype was seen a single time. One end of the junction is discordant with germline, which a read error may explain. The chain uses TRBV4-1 and TRBJ2-2, with a possible D match to TRBD2 (5 bases). From germline, CDR1 is MGHRA and CDR2 YSYEKL. CDR3 length: 14 amino acids. CDR3 DNA: TGCGCCAGCAGCCAAGGGACTTCCAACGGGAAGCTGTTTTTT. Its protein product is CASSQGTSNGKLFF.

In the case of this clonotype: A read error may produce the germline difference seen at one junction end. The chain has TRBV4-1 and TRBJ2-7; D is ambiguous. The CDR3 has 16 amino acids. Germline CDR1 reads MGHRA; CDR2 reads YSYEKL. CDR3 sequence reads: CASNHGGQLTSYEQYF. The CDR3, as DNA: TGCGCCAGCAACCATGGTGGTCAGCTCACCTCCTACGAGCAATACTTC.

Worth noting for this clonotype: The germline gene is not matched at one end of the junction; a read error may be the cause. The chain uses TRBV29-1 and TRBJ2-1; a possible D gene is TRBD2 (5 bases). There are 10 residues in the CDR3. The germline V gene has CDR1 SQVTM and CDR2 ANQGSEA. The CDR3 DNA is TGCAGCGCCTTTTACAATGAGCGGTCCTTC. Translation: CSAFYNERSF.

The sample holds one count of this clonotype. One end of the junction does not line up with germline, which may come from a read error. The chain carries TRBV4-1 and TRBJ1-5; D is unresolved. Germline-derived CDR1 and CDR2 are MGHRA and YSYEKL. CDR3 length: 14 amino acids. The CDR3 nucleotides read TGCGCCAGCAGCCAAGTGGAGGATAATCAGCCCCTGTATTTT. Translation: CASSQVEDNQPLYF.

As for this clonotype: A junction boundary mismatches the germline segment, possibly from a read error. V is TRBV10-1 and J is TRBJ2-5; unclear D gene. Per germline, CDR1 WNHNN and CDR2 SYGVQD (reference sequence). The CDR3 extends over 15 amino acids. The chain's CDR3 is CTSSDQRARSETQYF. CDR3 coding DNA: TGCACCAGCAGTGACCAACGGGCGCGTTCGGAGACCCAGTACTTC.

The sample holds many counts of this clonotype. The CDR3 nucleotides read TGCGCCAGCAGTGAGACAGGGGGCGGCGAGACCCAGTACTTC. It yields the protein CASSETGGGETQYF. V and J are TRBV10-1 and TRBJ2-5, with 9 bases matching TRBD1. The CDR3 has 14 residues. The V segment lost 2 bases and the J segment 5 bases; nucleotides outside the gene matches: 3. Germline V CDR1 and CDR2: WNHNN, SYGVQD (reference sequence).

The CDR3 here is CASNTCGDQETQYF. The CDR3 nucleotides read TGTGCCAGCAACACTTGTGGGGACCAAGAGACCCAGTACTTC. V and J are TRBV11-1 and TRBJ2-5; D unresolved. This CDR3 contains 14 residues. Trimming shortened V by 7 bases and J by 0 bases, and 12 bases separated the two germline ends. Germline V gene lookup returns CDR1 SGHAT and CDR2 FQDESV (reference sequence).

This clonotype was found a few times. This may come from a read error, since a much larger clone is one base off. The gene calls are TRBV10-2 and TRBJ1-2, with unresolved D. The CDR3 is 13 residues long. Per germline, CDR1 WSHSY and CDR2 SAAADI. The CDR3 loop is CASSDTRTNGHTF. The DNA of the CDR3 is TGCGCCAGCAGTGATACCCGGACCAATGGCCACACCTTC.

The J gene is TRBJ1-1, the V gene TRBV19; D gene uncertain. Germline V gives CDR1 LNHDA, CDR2 SQIVND (reference sequence). V dropped 6 bases and J dropped 3 bases, with 8 bases sitting between them. The CDR3 length is 12 residues. The CDR3: CASRDGYTEAFF. The CDR3 region has the DNA TGTGCCAGTAGGGACGGCTACACTGAAGCTTTCTTT.

On this clonotype: At one end, the junction sequence differs from germline, possibly due to a read error. The chain combines TRBV28 with TRBJ2-1; D may match TRBD1 or TRBD2 (5 bases each). The CDR3 length is 18 residues. CDR1 is MDHEN and CDR2 is SYDVKM in the germline V gene. The CDR3, as DNA: TGTGCCAGCAGTGGGGGTAGCGAGAGGGAGAGCTCCAACAATGAGCAGTTCTTC. Translation: CASSGGSERESSNNEQFF.

This chain uses TRBV4-1 with TRBJ2-1, with a weak D call TRBD2 (5 bases). CDR1 is MGHRA, CDR2 YSYEKL, per germline. The CDR3 covers 15 residues. The V end was cut by 3 bases, the J end by 8 bases, with 17 bases between. The CDR3 sequence is CASSHLTGSDHEQFF. Here the CDR3 DNA reads TGCGCCAGCAGCCACCTGACGGGGTCGGACCATGAGCAGTTCTTC.

A note on this clonotype: The junction departs from the called germline gene at one end, perhaps through a read error. This chain joins TRBV7-9 and TRBJ2-7; D is perhaps TRBD2 (6 bases). The germline gives CDR1 SEHNR, CDR2 FQNEAQ (reference sequence). There are 13 residues in the CDR3. In DNA, the CDR3 is TGTGCGAGCAGTGCCGGGGGTGGCCAGGAGCAGTACTTC. It yields the protein CASSAGGGQEQYF.

In regard to this clonotype: The germline gene is not matched at one end of the junction; a read error may be the cause. The V call is TRBV6-6, the J call TRBJ1-5; D not resolved. This CDR3 region has 14 residues. Germline V lookup: CDR1 MNHNY, CDR2 SVGAGI (reference sequence). The CDR3 region has the DNA TGTACCAGCAGTTGTGCCGGGGGCAATCAGCCCCAGCATTTT. Translating it yields CTSSCAGGNQPQHF.

Points on this clonotype: At one end, the junction sequence differs from germline, possibly due to a read error. The chain has TRBV5-6 and TRBJ2-1; D is ambiguous. Per the germline V gene, CDR1 is SGHDT and CDR2 is YYEEEE. CDR3 length equals 12 residues. The CDR3 spells CASSSDNNEQFF. In nucleotides, the CDR3 is TGTGCCAGCAGCTCGGATAACAATGAACAGTTCTTC.

Of note for this clonotype: The CDR3 ends on some other residue instead of the conserved phenylalanine or tryptophan, so this is likely a read error. V and J are TRBV4-1 and TRBJ1-6; possible D gene TRBD1, 5 bases. V gave up 9 bases and J gave up 11 bases, with 20 bases separating them. Germline values: CDR1 MGHRA, CDR2 YSYEKL. The CDR3 is 14 residues long. The CDR3 here is CASSTRDEGPPLHY. CDR3 DNA: TGCGCCAGTAGTACACGGGACGAGGGTCCACCCCTCCACTAT.

Turning to this clonotype: One end of the junction fails to match germline, which may point to a read error. The V gene is TRBV6-5, the J gene TRBJ2-7, with D uncertain. The CDR3 has 14 residues. Germline assignment: CDR1 MNHEY and CDR2 SVGAGI. This CDR3 reads CTSSTRGARYEQYF. CDR3 DNA: TGTACCAGCAGTACCCGAGGAGCACGGTACGAGCAGTATTTC.

This clonotype was seen ten or more times. The chain employs TRBV14 and TRBJ2-5; 7 bases line up with TRBD1. The CDR3 covers 17 residues. The germline gives CDR1 SGHDN, CDR2 FVKESK. Trimming at V came to 0 bases and at J to 7 bases, leaving 14 bases not matched to a gene. This chain's CDR3 is CASSQDLNRGSIGTQYF. CDR3 bases: TGTGCCAGCAGCCAAGATCTGAACAGGGGATCGATCGGGACCCAGTACTTC. Filled out from reference TRBV14 and TRBJ2-5, the complete variable domain reads EAGVTQFPSHSVIEKGQTVTLRCDPISGHDNLYWYRRVMGKEIKFLLHFVKESKQDESGMPNNRFLAERTGGTYSTLKVQPAELEDSGVYFCASSQDLNRGSIGTQYFGPGTRLLVL.

A remark on this clonotype: Given the absence of the conserved phenylalanine or tryptophan at the CDR3 end, a read error is likely. It is unclear where the CDR3 begins or ends on the DNA, so no DNA is shown, and the CDR3 is as TCRdb lists it. The V and J genes are TRBV29-1 and TRBJ2-5; TRBD2, the D gene given by the table, was not confirmed from the DNA. The germline V gene has CDR1 SQVTM and CDR2 ANQGSEA. The CDR3 is 13 amino acids long, termini counted. CDR3 sequence: CRVELLAGETQYI.

Worth noting for this clonotype: The final CDR3 position lacks the conserved phenylalanine or tryptophan, pointing to a likely read error. This chain links TRBV7-8 with TRBJ2-1; D call uncertain. With 7 bases removed from V and 0 bases from J, the gap between germline ends came to 13 bases. The CDR3 consists of 15 residues. The germline V gene encodes CDR1 SGHVS and CDR2 FQNEAQ. CDR3 in amino acids: CASTTIGPSYNEQFL. CDR3 coding DNA: TGTGCCAGCACCACTATCGGTCCCTCCTACAATGAGCAGTTCCTC.

This clonotype was recorded many times. The chain is built from TRBV6-1 and TRBJ2-2; TRBD2 matches at 10 bases. This CDR3 is 18 amino acids long. Germline CDR1 reads MNHNS; CDR2 reads SASEGT. J was trimmed by 1 base and V by 5 bases; bases with no gene match: 10. The CDR3 nucleotides read TGTGCCAGCAGTCTATACCCCGGGACTAGCGAGAACACCGGGGAGCTGTTTTTT. Its translation is CASSLYPGTSENTGELFF.

Concerning this clonotype: Possible read error: a much larger clone is one base away. V is TRBV20-1 and J is TRBJ2-3; maybe TRBD2 (7 bases). This CDR3 is 15 amino acids long. V shed 5 bases and J shed 3 bases, with 18 bases lying between them. The V gene's germline CDR1 is DFQATT and CDR2 SNEGSKA (reference sequence). The CDR3 DNA follows: TGCAGTGCTGAGGGGGGACTAACCAGGACAGATACGCAGTATTTT. Translated, it gives CSAEGGLTRTDTQYF.

For this clonotype: This CDR3 is missing its conserved last phenylalanine or tryptophan, likely due to a read error. The chain is built from TRBV12-5 and TRBJ2-3; 9 nucleotides line up with TRBD1. Trimming removed 6 bases from V and 5 bases from J; junction bases left unmatched: 9. The CDR3 covers 15 residues. Germline V lookup: CDR1 LGHNT, CDR2 FRNRAP. CDR3 nucleotides: TGTGCTAGTGGAGCCGGGACAGGGACTTTAGATACGCAGTATCTC. Protein sequence: CASGAGTGTLDTQYL.

In regard to this clonotype: The junction and the germline gene differ at one end; a read error may be behind it. The chain employs TRBV5-4 and TRBJ2-2; either TRBD1 or TRBD2 may supply D (5 bases each). CDR1 and CDR2 (germline): SGHNT, YYREEE (reference sequence). This CDR3 region has 17 residues. CDR3 DNA sequence: TGTGCCAGCAGCTCCGTGGGGGAAATTCTAAACACCTGGGAGCTGTTTTTT. Its protein product is CASSSVGEILNTWELFF.

Points on this clonotype: One base away lies a much larger clone, so this may be a sequencing read error. V is TRBV5-1 and J is TRBJ2-7; D not certain. The CDR3 is 11 amino acids. Germline V lookup: CDR1 SGHRS, CDR2 YFSETQ. Between the trimmed V and J ends, which lost 4 bases and 5 bases, there was a span of 7 bases. In DNA, the CDR3 is TGCGCCAGCAGCCTTGGGGACGAGCAGTACTTC. This gives the protein CASSLGDEQYF.

In this sample, this clonotype turned up a few times. J is TRBJ1-2 and V is TRBV20-1; no clear D. V was cut by 3 bases and J by 6 bases, with 8 bases left in between. Germline V lookup: CDR1 DFQATT, CDR2 SNEGSKA (reference sequence). This CDR3 has 11 amino acids. This chain's CDR3 is CSASYLDGYTF. The DNA for the CDR3 is TGCAGTGCTAGCTACCTGGATGGCTACACCTTC.

V is TRBV12-3 or TRBV12-4 and J is TRBJ2-7; tentatively, D is TRBD2 (5 bases). Trimming left V 6 bases short and J 6 bases short, with 21 bases between. The CDR3 contains 15 residues. For the CDR3, the DNA is TGTGCCAGCAGCCAGAGGGTGATGGGAAAGACCGAGCAGTACTTC. Encoded protein: CASSQRVMGKTEQYF.

This clonotype has only a few counts. A much larger clone is a single base away; this may be a read error. The V call is TRBV11-2, the J call TRBJ2-3; 7 bases are shared with TRBD2. The CDR3 contains 16 residues. The V gene's germline CDR1 is SGHAT and CDR2 FQNNGV. The CDR3 loop reads CASSLNGGSNADMQYF. DNA of the CDR3: TGTGCCAGCAGCTTGAACGGCGGGAGTAACGCAGATATGCAGTATTTT.

In regard to this clonotype: At one boundary the junction diverges from the germline segment, which might be a read error. The chain employs TRBV4-1 and TRBJ1-1; the D gene is possibly TRBD1 (5 bases). This CDR3 has 14 residues. CDR1 and CDR2 from the germline V gene are MGHRA and YSYEKL. CDR3 coding DNA: TGCGCCAACAGCACCCGAACAGGGAACACTGAAGCTTTCTTT. Amino acid sequence: CANSTRTGNTEAFF.

Remarks on this clonotype: Its ends do not fully match the called genes, so a read error is possible. J is TRBJ2-5 and V is TRBV5-4, with D maybe TRBD2 (6 bases). This CDR3 is built from 14 residues. The germline gives CDR1 SGHNT, CDR2 YYREEE (reference sequence). CDR3 nucleotides: TGTGCCAGCAGCCCTTCGCCGGGCGGGGAGACCGAGTACTTC. Translation: CASSPSPGGETEYF. The full variable domain, rest sourced from reference TRBV5-4 and TRBJ2-5, is ETGVTQSPTHLIKTRGQQVTLRCSSQSGHNTVSWYQQALGQGPQFIFQYYREEENGRGNFPPRFSGLQFPNYSSELNVNALELDDSALYLCASSPSPGGETEYFGPGTRLLVL.

About this clonotype: One end of the junction varies from germline; a read error may be responsible. V is TRBV7-8 and J is TRBJ2-7, with D perhaps given as TRBD1 or TRBD2 (6 bases each). Germline V gene data show CDR1 as SGHVS and CDR2 as FQNEAQ. This CDR3 has 17 amino acids. The CDR3 DNA sequence: TGTGTCAGCAGCTTAGCGAGGGCCAGGGGAGGCTACTACGAGCAGTACTTC. It is translated as CVSSLARARGGYYEQYF. Complete variable domain (other parts from reference TRBV7-8 and TRBJ2-7): GAGVSQSPRYKVAKRGQDVALRCDPISGHVSLFWYQQALGQGPEFLTYFQNEAQLDKSGLPSDRFFAERPEGSVSTLKIQRTQQEDSAVYLCVSSLARARGGYYEQYFGPGTRLTVT.